This is a list of T cell receptor beta chains from one sample in a study of human T cells and chemical hapten exposure. TCRdb called the RACE reads again in MiXCR, with one record for every CDR3 protein. The profile shows some 360,000 distinct CDR3 sequences, 4.5% to 5.5% of them singletons. The material sequenced was whole blood, taken in connection with sensitization to the hapten diphenylcyclopropenone (DPC). The receptors originated from a woman aged 50 to 65 with alopecia areata. Some clones in this sample may be carry-over from other donors' samples. CDR3s include the opening cysteine and the closing phenylalanine or tryptophan. The D gene is left open where the match is weak. Expanded clones get a size class; other rows say once, few or many, or leave the size out.

clone size,D gene,J gene,V gene,CDR3 DNA,CDR3 protein
few,TRBD1,TRBJ2-7,TRBV18,TGTGCCAGCTCGGGACAGGGAGCCAACGAGCAGTACTTC,CASSGQGANEQYF
NA,NA,TRBJ2-5,TRBV12-3/TRBV12-4,TGTGCCAGCAGTTTGGGGTATGAGACCCAGTACTTC,CASSLGYETQYF
many,NA,TRBJ1-1,TRBV15,TGTGCCACCAGCACCCCAAGCTGGGGGAACACTGAAGCTTTCTTT,CATSTPSWGNTEAFF
few,NA,TRBJ2-4,TRBV21-1,TGTGCCAGCAGCAAAGCGCTGTCCCGGGGCCCCGCAAACATTCAGTACTTC,CASSKALSRGPANIQYF
few,NA,TRBJ1-5,TRBV7-2,TGTGCCAGCAGCTTAGTCCCAGGTCCTCAGCCCCAGCATTTT,CASSLVPGPQPQHF
many,NA,TRBJ2-4,TRBV7-9,TGTGCCAGCAGCCCGAACTCCCAAAACATTCAGTACTTC,CASSPNSQNIQYF
NA,NA,TRBJ1-5,TRBV6-1,TGTGCCAGCAGTGTCGACAGCCTAGGGCCTCAGCCCCAGCATTTT,CASSVDSLGPQPQHF
few,NA,TRBJ2-1,TRBV7-2,TGTGCCAGCAGCTTTGTTAGCGGCAATGAGCAGTTCTTC,CASSFVSGNEQFF
many,TRBD1,TRBJ2-1,TRBV9,TGTGCCAGCAGCGGAGACAGGGGTGGTGTGGCTGAGCAGTTCTTC,CASSGDRGGVAEQFF
few,TRBD2,TRBJ2-3,TRBV18,TGTGCCAGCTCACGCGGAGCGGGAACAGATACGCAGTATTTT,CASSRGAGTDTQYF
many,TRBD1,TRBJ2-7,TRBV28,TGTGCCAGCTCCTACTCTACAGGGGGCTACGAGCAGTACTTC,CASSYSTGGYEQYF
few,TRBD1,TRBJ1-5,TRBV2,TGTGCCAGCACCCCCCCAGGGGGCGGCAATCAGCCCCAGCATTTT,CASTPPGGGNQPQHF
NA,NA,TRBJ1-1,TRBV3-1,TGTGCCAGCAGCCCCTCTCAGGGCACTGAAGCTTTCTTT,CASSPSQGTEAFF
many,NA,TRBJ1-4,TRBV20-1,TGCAGTGCCAGAATGACGACAGGTCCTAATGAAAAACTGTTTTTT,CSARMTTGPNEKLFF
few,NA,TRBJ2-1,TRBV6-1,TGTGCCAGCAGGGGACAGGGGCTAGCGGGGATTCCTAGCTCCTACAATGAGCAGTTCTTC,CASRGQGLAGIPSSYNEQFF
many,NA,TRBJ2-3,TRBV2,TGTGCCAGCAGTGTTCAGGGGAGGGTCGCAGATACGCAGTATTTT,CASSVQGRVADTQYF
many,NA,TRBJ2-6,TRBV27,TGTGCCAGCAGTTTCCTGGTTCCATCTGGGGCCAACGTCCTGACTTTC,CASSFLVPSGANVLTF
NA,TRBD1,TRBJ1-2,TRBV5-1,TGCGCCAGCAGCGGGACAGGTCCTGGCTACACCTTC,CASSGTGPGYTF
many,NA,TRBJ2-3,TRBV10-3,TGTGCCATCAGCAACCAGGACAGACCACCCACAGATACGCAGTATTTT,CAISNQDRPPTDTQYF
NA,NA,TRBJ1-1,TRBV6-1,TGTGCCAGCAGTGCTCAAAACGGACAGAACACTGAAGCTTTCTTT,CASSAQNGQNTEAFF
many,NA,TRBJ2-7,TRBV20-1,TGCAGTCCCCCGGACTGTCCCTACGAGCAGTACTTC,CSPPDCPYEQYF
few,NA,TRBJ2-7,TRBV5-1,TGCGCCAGCAGCTTCGGTTTTGCGCAGGCCTCCGAGCAGTACTTC,CASSFGFAQASEQYF
many,NA,TRBJ1-2,TRBV5-4,TGTGCCAGCAGTCCTGGGGGATCCAACTATGGCTACACCTTC,CASSPGGSNYGYTF
few,NA,TRBJ1-4,TRBV9,TGTGCCAGCAGCGTGCGTGGGGCTCCAAGCGAAAAACTGTTTTTT,CASSVRGAPSEKLFF
NA,TRBD1,TRBJ2-1,TRBV5-4,TGTGCCAGCAGCTTTAGACAGGGCGAGCAGTTCTTC,CASSFRQGEQFF
many,NA,TRBJ2-7,TRBV12-3/TRBV12-4,TGTGCCAGTACGCAAAGCTCGGCCCACGAGCAGTACTTC,CASTQSSAHEQYF
many,NA,TRBJ2-3,TRBV20-1,TGCAGTGCTAGAGCGTGGTCCCGAAAAGCTTCTAGCACAGATACGCAGTATTTT,CSARAWSRKASSTDTQYF
few,TRBD2,TRBJ2-3,TRBV12-3/TRBV12-4,TGTGCCAGCAGTTTGCGGGGGGGCCCCCCAGATACGCAGTATTTT,CASSLRGGPPDTQYF
many,TRBD1,TRBJ2-1,TRBV9,TGTGCCAGCAGCGTAGTAGGGGGCGCGGATGAGCAGTTCTTC,CASSVVGGADEQFF
many,NA,TRBJ2-7,TRBV6-6,TGTGCCAGCAGTTCCGGGGCAACCTACGAGCAGTACTTC,CASSSGATYEQYF
many,TRBD1,TRBJ2-7,TRBV28,TGTGCCAGCAGGTCGGAAAGGACAGGGGATTTCTACGAGCAGTACTTC,CASRSERTGDFYEQYF
few,NA,TRBJ2-5,TRBV6-6,TGTGCCAGCAGTGCTACCCTGGAGACCCAGTACTTC,CASSATLETQYF
many,NA,TRBJ2-1,TRBV6-2/TRBV6-3,TGTGCCAGCAGTTATTCCCGGGACTCTTACAATGAGCAGTTCTTC,CASSYSRDSYNEQFF
few,NA,TRBJ2-1,TRBV7-9,TGTGCCAGCAGCACGGGGATTGGTGCGGTATCCTACAATGAGCAGTTCTTC,CASSTGIGAVSYNEQFF
NA,TRBD2,TRBJ2-1,TRBV20-1,TGCAGTGCTTTCGGGACTAGCGGGAGTAGTGGCAATGAGCAGTTCTTC,CSAFGTSGSSGNEQFF
NA,NA,TRBJ1-6,TRBV7-2,TGTGCCAGCAGCTTAGTAATGGATTCACCCCTCCACTTT,CASSLVMDSPLHF
NA,NA,TRBJ2-3,TRBV9,TGTGCCAGCAGCGCCGCGGGATCGGGGACAGATACGCAGTATTTT,CASSAAGSGTDTQYF
many,TRBD1,TRBJ2-3,TRBV7-2,TGTGCCAGCAGCTTAGGGAGCCAGGGGGCCACAGATACGCAGTATTTT,CASSLGSQGATDTQYF
many,NA,TRBJ2-7,TRBV5-5,TGTGCCAGCAGCTTGTGGGGGACCGACATATCCTACGAGCAGTACTTC,CASSLWGTDISYEQYF
NA,NA,TRBJ1-4,TRBV20-1,TGCAGTGCTAGAGATCGAGGAGCCAGTCAAGAGGAAAAACTGTTTTTT,CSARDRGASQEEKLFF
NA,NA,TRBJ1-1,TRBV12-3/TRBV12-4,TGTGCCAGCACCAAGACGGGGGCTGTCGCCGAAGCTTTCTTT,CASTKTGAVAEAFF
many,TRBD1,TRBJ2-7,TRBV6-5,TGTGCCAGCAGTCCCAGCTGGGGACAGGGCGGCGAGCAGTACTTC,CASSPSWGQGGEQYF
few,TRBD1,TRBJ1-1,TRBV29-1,TGCAGCGTTCTACACAGGGGGGGCACTGAAGCTTTCTTT,CSVLHRGGTEAFF
NA,NA,TRBJ1-1,TRBV5-1,TGCGCCAGCAGCTTGGAAGAAGGAATGAACACTGAAGCTTTCTTT,CASSLEEGMNTEAFF
few,NA,TRBJ1-5,TRBV12-3/TRBV12-4,TGTGCCAGCAGCATAGGGGGGAGGTATAGCAATCAGCCCCAGCATTTT,CASSIGGRYSNQPQHF
many,NA,TRBJ1-2,TRBV5-1,TGCGCCAGCAGCTTGGCCCAGGGAGCCTATGGCTACACCTTC,CASSLAQGAYGYTF
many,NA,TRBJ2-1,TRBV12-3/TRBV12-4,TGTGCCAGCAGTTTAGTTAGTTCCCATGAGCAGTTCTTC,CASSLVSSHEQFF
few,NA,TRBJ2-3,TRBV6-5,TGTGCCAGCAGTCGTCGACCGATCAACACAGATACGCAGTATTTT,CASSRRPINTDTQYF
NA,NA,TRBJ1-5,TRBV6-2/TRBV6-3,TGTGCCAGCAGTCGTTTCGGGGGACATAACAGCAATCAGCCCCAGCATTTT,CASSRFGGHNSNQPQHF
NA,NA,TRBJ2-3,TRBV6-2/TRBV6-3,TGTGCCAGCTCGCGACTATTCACAGATACGCAGTATTTT,CASSRLFTDTQYF